The 30 T cell receptor beta chains in this list originate from one sample, sequenced in a study of TIL therapy for anti-PD-1-resistant metastatic lung cancer. Sequencing used immunoSEQ v3. Data came from immunoSEQ multiplex PCR; TCRdb stores just in-frame clones and leaves some out. The data contain 45,000 to 75,000 clones, roughly 91% of them seen just once; the ten biggest clones take up around 2.6%. Sample time point: pre-treatment sample, taken before nivolumab and TIL therapy. Here the sequenced sample was blood, taken at baseline. Source of these receptors: a person between 30 and 80 years old with non-small cell lung cancer.

This clone was found once. CDR3 in amino acids: CASRAGVGSGELFF. Here the CDR3 DNA reads TGTGCCAGCAGGGCCGGGGTAGGGTCGGGGGAGCTGTTTTTT. The J gene is TRBJ2-2, the V gene TRBV7-2; tentative D call: TRBD2 (5 bases). Trimming pared 6 bases from V and 8 bases from J, leaving 16 bases between. Germline V gene data show CDR1 as SGHTA and CDR2 as FQGNSA. The CDR3 covers 14 residues.

The V and J genes are TRBV7-9 and TRBJ1-2; D unresolved. Per germline, CDR1 SEHNR and CDR2 FQNEAQ (reference sequence). The CDR3 sequence is 15 residues long. V lost 4 bases, J lost 6 bases, and 18 bases lay in between. The CDR3 spells CASSSGWAERNGYTF. In DNA, the CDR3 is TGTGCCAGCAGCTCCGGATGGGCAGAACGTAATGGCTACACCTTC.

This chain connects TRBV19 to TRBJ2-1; 8 bases line up with TRBD1. The CDR3 runs 15 residues. Germline assignment: CDR1 LNHDA and CDR2 SQIVND (reference sequence). V was pared by 5 bases and J by 5 bases, with 8 bases of the junction left unmatched. The CDR3 DNA sequence: TGTGCCAGTAGTCCCGACAGGGGTTACGACAATGAGCAGTTCTTC. Amino acids: CASSPDRGYDNEQFF.

This clone has just one count. The V and J genes are TRBV27 and TRBJ2-1; 7 nucleotides line up with TRBD2. There are 20 residues in the CDR3. Trimming cost V 3 bases and J 0 bases; bases outside gene matches: 17. Germline CDR1 reads MNHEY; CDR2 reads SMNVEV (reference sequence). The DNA of the CDR3 is TGTGCCAGCAGTTTTCGAGGACTAGGAAAGGGATTGAACTCCTACAATGAGCAGTTCTTC. Translation: CASSFRGLGKGLNSYNEQFF.

This clone was found once. CDR3 residues: CASSFGGSYEQYF. CDR3 nucleotide sequence: TGCGCCAGCAGCTTCGGGGGGTCCTACGAGCAGTACTTC. This rearrangement joins TRBV5-1 to TRBJ2-7; 7 positions agree with TRBD2. The V segment lost 2 bases and the J segment 1 base; nucleotides outside the gene matches: 0. Germline V gives CDR1 SGHRS, CDR2 YFSETQ. The CDR3 length is 13 residues.

The chain carries TRBV5-1 and TRBJ1-1, with D possibly being TRBD1 (6 bases). Per germline, CDR1 SGHRS and CDR2 YFSETQ. The CDR3 is 13 amino acids. Deletions cut 0 bases from V and 5 bases from J, with 8 bases between. The CDR3 spells CASSLEGVTEAFF. The CDR3 region has the DNA TGCGCCAGCAGCTTGGAGGGGGTTACTGAAGCTTTCTTT.

The genes are TRBV5-1 and TRBJ2-1, with D tentatively TRBD2 (6 bases). V gave up 0 bases and J gave up 7 bases, with 14 bases separating them. CDR3 length: 15 residues. CDR1 and CDR2 (germline): SGHRS, YFSETQ. The CDR3 reads CASSLGRVGNNEQFF. Here the CDR3 DNA reads TGCGCCAGCAGCTTGGGGAGGGTGGGTAATAATGAGCAGTTCTTC.

This sequence joins TRBV7-6 and TRBJ1-2, with D unclear. Germline-derived CDR1 and CDR2 are SGHVS and FNYEAQ. CDR3 size: 14 residues. V was cut by 0 bases and J by 6 bases, with 11 bases left in between. CDR3 sequence reads: CASSLAPGFDGYTF. The CDR3 coding sequence is TGTGCCAGCAGCTTAGCGCCCGGGTTCGATGGCTACACCTTC. Complete variable domain (other parts from reference TRBV7-6 and TRBJ1-2): GAGVSQSPRYKVTKRGQDVALRCDPISGHVSLYWYRQALGQGPEFLTYFNYEAQQDKSGLPNDRFSAERPEGSISTLTIQRTEQRDSAMYRCASSLAPGFDGYTFGSGTRLTVV.

CDR3 DNA sequence: TGTGCCCTCAGGAACCTCGGAGTTGACATTCAGTACTTC. It yields the protein CALRNLGVDIQYF. The chain joins TRBV2 to TRBJ2-4; D remains ambiguous. Germline V gene data show CDR1 as SNHLY and CDR2 as FYNNEI. The ends were cut back, 11 bases at V and 8 bases at J, with 19 bases in the middle. CDR3 size: 13 residues.

The chain is built from TRBV6-5 and TRBJ1-6; D not certain. This CDR3 region has 12 residues. The V and J ends lost 2 bases and 8 bases respectively, with 4 bases between them. Germline V gives CDR1 MNHEY, CDR2 SVGAGI. CDR3 sequence (DNA): TGTGCCAGCAGTTACCCCCATTCACCCCTCCACTTT. Amino acid sequence: CASSYPHSPLHF.

This clone appeared once. The chain uses TRBV9 and TRBJ2-4; 9 nucleotides match TRBD1. Germline loops: CDR1 SGDLS, CDR2 YYNGEE. The CDR3 runs 16 residues. With V trimmed by 4 bases and J by 2 bases, 7 bases remained unmatched. CDR3 coding DNA: TGTGCCAGCAGCCCAGGACAGGGGAAAACCAAAAACATTCAGTACTTC. Protein product: CASSPGQGKTKNIQYF.

This clone was seen just once. V is TRBV3-1 (or the pseudogene TRBV3-2) and J is TRBJ1-1; the D is unclear. V was trimmed by 2 bases and J by 0 bases, leaving 7 bases between them. CDR3 size: 14 residues. The V gene's germline CDR1 is LGHDT and CDR2 YNNKEL (reference sequence). CDR3 DNA: TGTGCCAGCAGCCAACAGTCCGTGAACACTGAAGCTTTCTTT. Translated, it gives CASSQQSVNTEAFF.

The chain employs TRBV2 and TRBJ1-4, with 7 positions matching TRBD1. Germline V gene lookup returns CDR1 SNHLY and CDR2 FYNNEI. CDR3 length equals 15 residues. V lost 6 bases to trimming and J lost 0 bases; unmatched junction nucleotides: 4. The CDR3 sequence is CASRTQGATNEKLFF. CDR3 DNA: TGTGCCAGCAGGACCCAGGGGGCAACTAATGAAAAACTGTTTTTT.

The rearrangement uses TRBV27 and TRBJ2-3; TRBD1 matches 11 bases. From germline, CDR1 is MNHEY and CDR2 SMNVEV (reference sequence). This CDR3 contains 16 residues. The junction had 9 bases not matched to a gene; V was cut back by 5 bases and J by 5 bases. In nucleotides, the CDR3 is TGTGCCAGCAGTCGCCTCGGACAGGGGGCCAAAGATACGCAGTATTTT. Amino acids: CASSRLGQGAKDTQYF.

A note on this clone: Its ends do not fully match the called genes, so a read error is possible. The chain employs TRBV6-1 and TRBJ2-4; TRBD1 is a possible D gene (6 bases). The CDR3 totals 13 residues. Germline V gene sequence: CDR1 MNHNS, CDR2 SASEGT. DNA of the CDR3: TGTGCCAGCAGTGAAAGGGCGCCGAGCGGACAGTCGTTC. This sequence encodes CASSERAPSGQSF.

The gene calls are TRBV6-1 and TRBJ2-1; D possibly corresponds to TRBD2 (5 bases). Germline loops: CDR1 MNHNS, CDR2 SASEGT. With 0 bases removed from V and 15 bases from J, the gap between germline ends came to 21 bases. CDR3 length: 15 residues. CDR3 bases: TGTGCCAGCAGTGAAGCGGCCTCGGTGGCGATTCTAGCGTTCTTC. Translated, it gives CASSEAASVAILAFF.

The CDR3: CASSLGRASYEQYF. The CDR3 DNA reads as TGTGCCAGCAGCTTGGGACGGGCCTCCTACGAGCAGTACTTC. V and J are TRBV7-2 and TRBJ2-7, with D possibly called TRBD1 or TRBD2 (5 bases each). V lost 3 bases and J 0 bases, leaving 9 bases between the germline ends. Germline V lookup: CDR1 SGHTA, CDR2 FQGNSA. This CDR3 contains 14 residues.

This clone has a handful of counts. V and J are TRBV29-1 and TRBJ2-2, with TRBD1 matching over 7 bases. The CDR3 has 15 residues. The J segment lost 2 bases and the V segment lost 6 bases, leaving 9 bases of the junction unmatched. Germline loops: CDR1 SQVTM, CDR2 ANQGSEA. The CDR3 DNA is TGCAGCGTGATACCGGGACAGATAAACACCGGGGAGCTGTTTTTT. It is translated as CSVIPGQINTGELFF.

The CDR3 here is CASSEAHSSGDYEQYF. CDR3 sequence (DNA): TGTGCCAGCAGCGAAGCTCATAGTAGCGGCGATTACGAGCAGTACTTC. The chain has TRBV7-6 and TRBJ2-7; D is possibly TRBD2 (6 bases). V was shortened by 5 bases and J by 4 bases, with 21 bases between the two germline ends. Germline V CDR1 and CDR2: SGHVS, FNYEAQ. The CDR3 is 16 residues long.

This clone showed up just a few times. The rearrangement joins TRBV20-1 to TRBJ1-2; D is undetermined. Germline V lookup: CDR1 DFQATT, CDR2 SNEGSKA (reference sequence). Trimming pared 3 bases from V and 0 bases from J, leaving 8 bases between. The CDR3 loop spans 13 amino acids. CDR3 DNA sequence: TGCAGTGCTAGTTGGAGTCCTAACTATGGCTACACCTTC. The encoded protein is CSASWSPNYGYTF.

CDR3 in DNA: TGTGCCAGCAGTGAAGAGGACAGGGGGGTCTACGAGCAGTACTTC. This sequence encodes CASSEEDRGVYEQYF. This chain uses TRBV6-1 with TRBJ2-7; the match to TRBD1 covers 10 bases. The V and J ends lost 1 base and 3 bases, in that order; junction bases with no gene match: 3. This CDR3 has 15 amino acids. Germline CDR1 is MNHNS and CDR2 is SASEGT.

The chain has TRBV5-5 and TRBJ2-7; 9 bases map to TRBD1. The J segment lost 3 bases and the V segment lost 2 bases, leaving 3 bases of the junction unmatched. CDR1 is SGHKS, CDR2 YYEKEE, per germline (reference sequence). This CDR3 has 14 residues. In nucleotides, the CDR3 is TGTGCCAGCAGCTTACCGGGACAGGGCTACGAGCAGTACTTC. It is translated as CASSLPGQGYEQYF.

This clone has just one count. This chain connects TRBV3-1 (or the pseudogene TRBV3-2) to TRBJ2-7; 9 bases agree with TRBD1. The germline V gene has CDR1 LGHDT and CDR2 YNNKEL (reference sequence). The CDR3 totals 18 residues. J lost 5 bases, V lost 6 bases, and 20 bases had no gene match. The CDR3 here is CASRQRYVSTGTGNEQYF. Written as DNA, the CDR3 is TGTGCCAGCAGGCAGCGGTACGTCTCAACCGGGACAGGGAACGAGCAGTACTTC.

V usage is TRBV6-5 and J usage is TRBJ2-3, with unresolved D. Germline CDR1 is MNHEY and CDR2 is SVGAGI. This CDR3 has 14 amino acids. Trimming removed 6 bases from V and 1 base from J, with 11 bases in between. CDR3 nucleotide sequence: TGTGCCAGCAGCCGAAATCGAGGCACAGATACGCAGTATTTT. This translates into CASSRNRGTDTQYF.

The chain uses TRBV9 and TRBJ1-1; tentatively, D is TRBD1 (5 bases). Trimming removed 3 bases from V and 0 bases from J, with 9 bases in between. CDR3 size: 14 residues. The V gene's germline CDR1 is SGDLS and CDR2 YYNGEE. CDR3 residues: CASSAGLLNTEAFF. CDR3 DNA: TGTGCCAGCAGCGCGGGACTTTTGAACACTGAAGCTTTCTTT.

The chain links TRBV19 to TRBJ2-3; 15 bases are a match to TRBD2. Germline loops: CDR1 LNHDA, CDR2 SQIVND (reference sequence). V shed 5 bases, J shed 6 bases, and the junction held 9 bases outside the gene matches. The CDR3 sequence is 17 residues long. CDR3 bases: TGTGCCAGTAGTCGGGGGACTAGCGGGGGGACGGTGGATACGCAGTATTTT. Amino acids: CASSRGTSGGTVDTQYF.

This clone came up once. The chain has TRBV9 and TRBJ1-4; no clear D. CDR1 is SGDLS and CDR2 is YYNGEE in the germline V gene. V was cut by 3 bases and J by 4 bases, with 13 bases left in between. The CDR3 runs 15 residues. CDR3 loop: CASSGIQAINEKLFF. The CDR3 bases are TGTGCCAGCAGCGGGATCCAAGCGATTAATGAAAAACTGTTTTTT. Full variable domain (rest looked up from reference TRBV9 and TRBJ1-4): DSGVTQTPKHLITATGQRVTLRCSPRSGDLSVYWYQQSLDQGLQFLIQYYNGEERAKGNILERFSAQQFPDLHSELNLSSLELGDSALYFCASSGIQAINEKLFFGSGTQLSVL.

This clone turned up a few times. The chain joins TRBV7-8 to TRBJ2-5; 10 nucleotides line up with TRBD2. The CDR3 consists of 15 residues. Germline loops: CDR1 SGHVS, CDR2 FQNEAQ. Trimming removed 5 bases from V and 2 bases from J; junction bases left unmatched: 5. The CDR3 is CASSLPSGGQETQYF. The CDR3 nucleotides are TGTGCCAGCAGCCTCCCTAGCGGGGGACAAGAGACCCAGTACTTC.

The chain links TRBV21-1 to TRBJ2-3. TRBV21-1 is noted as a pseudogene. This CDR3 is 14 amino acids long. The CDR3 sequence is CASSSRDAGYTQYF. In nucleotides, the CDR3 is TGTGCCAGCAGCTCCCGGGACGCAGGGTATACGCAGTATTTT.

J is TRBJ1-5 and V is TRBV28, with D maybe TRBD1 (5 bases). Germline V gene lookup returns CDR1 MDHEN and CDR2 SYDVKM. V dropped 6 bases and J dropped 0 bases, with 15 bases sitting between them. CDR3 length: 16 residues. DNA for the CDR3: TGTGCCAGCAGACTCAAACAGGTCCTTAGCAATCAGCCCCAGCATTTT. Its protein product is CASRLKQVLSNQPQHF.